This T cell receptor (beta chain) came from a study of blood T cells in healthy people across ages. PCR was performed a second time for about 6 to 12 cycles using a sample-barcoded 5' primer and a J-beta primer mix. A single record per CDR3 protein comes from TCRdb applying MiXCR to the 5' RACE reads. Of 800,000 to 950,000 distinct CDR3 sequences in the sample, 25% to 30% were seen once. From germline, CDR1 is SGHTA and CDR2 FQGNSA. The CDR3 has 15 residues. This clonotype has just a few counts. A read error may account for a junction end that differs from germline. These data also featured in a second study, about T cells of mothers and their children.

The sequenced sample consisted of blood. The rearrangement uses TRBV7-2 and TRBJ2-3, with a possible D match to TRBD1 (5 bases). The sequence was obtained from a woman between 40 and 55 years old in good health. The chain's CDR3 is CASSLVSGYTGTQYF. The CDR3 coding sequence is TGTGCCAGCAGCCTAGTATCCGGATACACAGGTACGCAGTATTTT.